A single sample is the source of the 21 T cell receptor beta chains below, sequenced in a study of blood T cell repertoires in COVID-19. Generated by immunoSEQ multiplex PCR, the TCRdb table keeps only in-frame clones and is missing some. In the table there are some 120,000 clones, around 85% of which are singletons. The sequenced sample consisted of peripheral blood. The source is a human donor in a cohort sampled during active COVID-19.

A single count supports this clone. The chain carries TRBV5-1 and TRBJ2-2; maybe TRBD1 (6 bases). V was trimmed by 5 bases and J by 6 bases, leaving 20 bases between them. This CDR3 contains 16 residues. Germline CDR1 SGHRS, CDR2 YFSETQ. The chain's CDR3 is CASRPTKTTGPGELFF. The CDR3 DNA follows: TGCGCCAGCAGGCCTACTAAAACGACAGGTCCCGGGGAGCTGTTTTTT.

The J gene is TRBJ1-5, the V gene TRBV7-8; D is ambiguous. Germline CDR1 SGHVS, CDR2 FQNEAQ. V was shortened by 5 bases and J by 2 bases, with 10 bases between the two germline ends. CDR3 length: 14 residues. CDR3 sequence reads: CASSLGSGNQPQHF. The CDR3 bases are TGTGCCAGCAGCCTCGGTTCGGGCAATCAGCCCCAGCATTTT.

The CDR3 sequence: CASRGPGEGTEAFF. CDR3 DNA: TGCGCCAGCAGGGGGCCCGGGGAGGGCACTGAAGCTTTCTTT. J is TRBJ1-1 and V is TRBV5-1; D might be TRBD1 (5 bases). This CDR3 spans 14 amino acids. Germline assignment: CDR1 SGHRS and CDR2 YFSETQ. The germline V and J ends were trimmed by 5 bases and 4 bases, with 15 bases remaining between them. Supplemented by reference TRBV5-1 and TRBJ1-1, the full variable domain reads KAGVTQTPRYLIKTRGQQVTLSCSPISGHRSVSWYQQTPGQGLQFLFEYFSETQRNKGNFPGRFSGRQFSNSRSEMNVSTLELGDSALYLCASRGPGEGTEAFFGQGTRLTVV.

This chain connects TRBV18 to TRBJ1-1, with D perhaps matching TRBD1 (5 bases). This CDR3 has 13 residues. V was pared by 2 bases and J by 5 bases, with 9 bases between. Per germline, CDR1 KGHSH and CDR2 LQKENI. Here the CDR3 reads CASSPRRGTEAFF. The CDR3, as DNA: TGTGCCAGCTCACCAAGGAGGGGAACTGAAGCTTTCTTT. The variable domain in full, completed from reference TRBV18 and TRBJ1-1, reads NAGVMQNPRHLVRRRGQEARLRCSPMKGHSHVYWYRQLPEEGLKFMVYLQKENIIDESGMPKERFSAEFPKEGPSILRIQQVVRGDSAAYFCASSPRRGTEAFFGQGTRLTVV.

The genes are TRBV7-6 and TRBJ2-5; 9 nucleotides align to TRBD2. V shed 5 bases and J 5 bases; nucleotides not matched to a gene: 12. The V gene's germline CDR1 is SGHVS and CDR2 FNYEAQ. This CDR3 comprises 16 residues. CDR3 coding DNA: TGTGCCAGCAGCCGACGAGTAGCGGGAGTTCAGGAGACCCAGTACTTC. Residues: CASSRRVAGVQETQYF. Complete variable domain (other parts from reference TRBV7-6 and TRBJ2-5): GAGVSQSPRYKVTKRGQDVALRCDPISGHVSLYWYRQALGQGPEFLTYFNYEAQQDKSGLPNDRFSAERPEGSISTLTIQRTEQRDSAMYRCASSRRVAGVQETQYFGPGTRLLVL.

The chain's CDR3 is CASSLEQGAWDTQYF. DNA for the CDR3: TGTGCCAGCAGCTTAGAGCAGGGGGCATGGGATACGCAGTATTTT. This chain connects TRBV7-2 to TRBJ2-3, with 8 positions matching TRBD1. V lost 1 base to trimming and J lost 6 bases; unmatched junction nucleotides: 6. This CDR3 region has 15 residues. Per germline, CDR1 SGHTA and CDR2 FQGNSA.

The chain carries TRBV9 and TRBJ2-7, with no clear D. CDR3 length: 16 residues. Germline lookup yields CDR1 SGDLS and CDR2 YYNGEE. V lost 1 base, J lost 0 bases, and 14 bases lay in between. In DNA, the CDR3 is TGTGCCAGCAGCGTATCGCCCCTTCCTAGCTCCTACGAGCAGTACTTC. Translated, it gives CASSVSPLPSSYEQYF.

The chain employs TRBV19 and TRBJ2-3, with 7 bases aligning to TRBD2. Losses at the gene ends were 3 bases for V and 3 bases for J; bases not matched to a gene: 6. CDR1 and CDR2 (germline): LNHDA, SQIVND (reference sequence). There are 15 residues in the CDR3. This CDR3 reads CASSMGGMATDTQYF. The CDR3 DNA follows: TGTGCCAGTAGTATGGGAGGGATGGCAACAGATACGCAGTATTTT.

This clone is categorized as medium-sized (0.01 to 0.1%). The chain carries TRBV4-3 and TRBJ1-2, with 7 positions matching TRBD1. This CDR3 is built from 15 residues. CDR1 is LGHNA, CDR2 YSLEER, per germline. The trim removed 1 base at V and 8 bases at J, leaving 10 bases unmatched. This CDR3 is CASSQGLTGLGGYTF. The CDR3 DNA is TGCGCCAGCAGCCAAGGCCTGACAGGGCTAGGAGGCTACACCTTC.

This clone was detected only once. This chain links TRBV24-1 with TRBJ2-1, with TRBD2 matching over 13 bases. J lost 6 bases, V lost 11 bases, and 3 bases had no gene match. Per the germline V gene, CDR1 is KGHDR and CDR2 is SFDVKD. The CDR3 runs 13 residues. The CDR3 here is CASGLAGANEQFF. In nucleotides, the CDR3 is TGTGCCAGCGGACTAGCGGGAGCCAATGAGCAGTTCTTC.

CDR3 sequence (DNA): TGCGCCAGCAGCCAATCTCGGGTTTCCTACAATGAGCAGTTCTTC. Amino acid sequence: CASSQSRVSYNEQFF. The chain is built from TRBV4-3 and TRBJ2-1, with unresolved D. Germline V CDR1 and CDR2: LGHNA, YSLEER. The ends were cut back, 2 bases at V and 1 base at J, with 9 bases in the middle. CDR3 size: 15 residues.

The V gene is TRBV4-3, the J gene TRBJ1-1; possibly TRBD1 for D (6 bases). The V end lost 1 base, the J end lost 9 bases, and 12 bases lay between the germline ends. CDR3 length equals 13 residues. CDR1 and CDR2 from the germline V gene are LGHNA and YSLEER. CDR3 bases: TGCGCCAGCAGCCAAGTGGGGGCAGCCCAAGCTTTCTTT. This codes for CASSQVGAAQAFF.

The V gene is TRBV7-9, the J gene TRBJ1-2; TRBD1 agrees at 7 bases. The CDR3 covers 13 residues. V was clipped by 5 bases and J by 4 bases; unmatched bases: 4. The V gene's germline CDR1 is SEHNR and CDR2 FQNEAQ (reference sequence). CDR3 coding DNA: TGTGCCAGCAGCGCTACAGGGGTCTATGGCTACACCTTC. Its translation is CASSATGVYGYTF.

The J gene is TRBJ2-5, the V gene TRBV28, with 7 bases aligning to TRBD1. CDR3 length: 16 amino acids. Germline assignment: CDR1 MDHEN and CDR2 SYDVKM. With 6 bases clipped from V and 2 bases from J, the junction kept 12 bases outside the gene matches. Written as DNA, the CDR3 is TGTGCCAGCAGCCCTCCAGGGACAGTGTATCAAGAGACCCAGTACTTC. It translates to CASSPPGTVYQETQYF.

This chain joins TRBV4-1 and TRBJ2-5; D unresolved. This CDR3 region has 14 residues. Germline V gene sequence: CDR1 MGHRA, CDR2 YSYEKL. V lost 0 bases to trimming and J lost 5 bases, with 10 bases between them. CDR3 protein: CASSQEPVRETQYF. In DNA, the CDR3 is TGCGCCAGCAGCCAAGAACCAGTGAGGGAGACCCAGTACTTC.

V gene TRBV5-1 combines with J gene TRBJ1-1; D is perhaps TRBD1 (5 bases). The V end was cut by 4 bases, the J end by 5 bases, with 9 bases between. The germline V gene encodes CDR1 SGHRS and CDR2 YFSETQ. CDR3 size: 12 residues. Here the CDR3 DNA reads TGCGCCAGCAGCGCTACAGGTACTGAAGCTTTCTTT. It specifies CASSATGTEAFF.

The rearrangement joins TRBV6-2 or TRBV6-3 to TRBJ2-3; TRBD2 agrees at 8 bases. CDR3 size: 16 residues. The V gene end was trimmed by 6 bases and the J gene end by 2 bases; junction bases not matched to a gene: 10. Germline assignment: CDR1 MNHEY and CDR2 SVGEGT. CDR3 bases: TGTGCCAGCAGCCCTTCTCCGGGGGGGTTCACAGATACGCAGTATTTT. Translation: CASSPSPGGFTDTQYF.

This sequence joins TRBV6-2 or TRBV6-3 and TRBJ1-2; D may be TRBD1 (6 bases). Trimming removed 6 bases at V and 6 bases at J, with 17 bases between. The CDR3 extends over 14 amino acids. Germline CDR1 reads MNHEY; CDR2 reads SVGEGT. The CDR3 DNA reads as TGTGCCAGCAGCCTAGACAGGCAGGTCGATGGCTACACCTTC. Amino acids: CASSLDRQVDGYTF.

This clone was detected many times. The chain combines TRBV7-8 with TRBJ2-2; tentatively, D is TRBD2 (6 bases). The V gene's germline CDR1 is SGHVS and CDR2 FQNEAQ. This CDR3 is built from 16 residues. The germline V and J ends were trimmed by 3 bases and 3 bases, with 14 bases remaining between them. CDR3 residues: CASSFRRGRDTGELFF. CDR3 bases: TGTGCCAGCAGCTTCCGGCGGGGTCGCGACACCGGGGAGCTGTTTTTT.

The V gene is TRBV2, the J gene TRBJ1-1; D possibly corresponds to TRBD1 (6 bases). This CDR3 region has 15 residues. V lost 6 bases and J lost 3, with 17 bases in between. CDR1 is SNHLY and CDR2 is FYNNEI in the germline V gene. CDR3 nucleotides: TGTGCCAGCAGCGGACAGTTTGGTTGGTACACTGAAGCTTTCTTT. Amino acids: CASSGQFGWYTEAFF.

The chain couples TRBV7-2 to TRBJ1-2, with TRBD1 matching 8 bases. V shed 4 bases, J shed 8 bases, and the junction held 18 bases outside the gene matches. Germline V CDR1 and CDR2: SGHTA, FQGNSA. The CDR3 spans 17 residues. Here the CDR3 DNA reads TGTGCCAGCAGCTACGGCCTACAGGGGGGGATTCCCCTGGGCTACACCTTC. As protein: CASSYGLQGGIPLGYTF.